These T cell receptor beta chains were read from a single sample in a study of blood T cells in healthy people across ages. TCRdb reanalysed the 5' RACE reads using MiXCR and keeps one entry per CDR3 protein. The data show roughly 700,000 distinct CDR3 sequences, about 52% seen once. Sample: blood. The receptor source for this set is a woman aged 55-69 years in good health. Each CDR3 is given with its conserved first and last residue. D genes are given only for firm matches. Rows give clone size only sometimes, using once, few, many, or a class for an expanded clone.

DNA: TGTGCCAGCAGTGAAATGTCCACCAATGAGCAGTTCTTC; CDR3: CASSEMSTNEQFF; D: .; J: TRBJ2-1; size: .; V: TRBV2
DNA: TGCAGTGCTAGAGCGGGTGTCTACGAGCAGTACTTC; CDR3: CSARAGVYEQYF; D: .; J: TRBJ2-7; size: .; V: TRBV20-1
DNA: TGTGCCATCAGAGGACAGGGGAACGAGCAGTACTTC; CDR3: CAIRGQGNEQYF; D: TRBD1; J: TRBJ2-7; size: .; V: TRBV10-3
DNA: TGCAGTGCTAGGGGGAGCTCCTACAATGAGCAGTACTTC; CDR3: CSARGSSYNEQYF; D: .; J: TRBJ2-7; size: few; V: TRBV20-1
DNA: TGCAGCGTTGGAGCGAGACTCACAGATACGCAGTATTTT; CDR3: CSVGARLTDTQYF; D: .; J: TRBJ2-3; size: few; V: TRBV29-1
DNA: TGTGCCAGCAGCCAACTGGGACTAGCGGGAGGCCAGTCTCAGCAGTACTTC; CDR3: CASSQLGLAGGQSQQYF; D: TRBD2; J: TRBJ2-7; size: many; V: TRBV7-2
DNA: TGTGCCAGCAGCTTAGATGGGACTAGCGGGAGAAGCGCCTACGAGCAGTACTTC; CDR3: CASSLDGTSGRSAYEQYF; D: TRBD2; J: TRBJ2-7; size: .; V: TRBV7-2
DNA: TGCAGTGCTAGAGAAGGACAGGGCAACTATGGCTACACCTTC; CDR3: CSAREGQGNYGYTF; D: TRBD1; J: TRBJ1-2; size: few; V: TRBV20-1
DNA: TGTGCCAGCAGTTTGATCCTAGCCGGCTACACCTTC; CDR3: CASSLILAGYTF; D: .; J: TRBJ1-2; size: few; V: TRBV28
DNA: TGTGCCTGGAGTGGACCTACGTCCCAACGGGAGACCCAAGAGACCCAGTACTTC; CDR3: CAWSGPTSQRETQETQYF; D: .; J: TRBJ2-5; size: .; V: TRBV30
DNA: TGCGCCAGCAGCTCGGGTTGGGAAGAGACCCAGTACTTC; CDR3: CASSSGWEETQYF; D: .; J: TRBJ2-5; size: few; V: TRBV5-1
DNA: TGCAGCGTTGAAGAGATCCTAAACACTGAAGCTTTCTTT; CDR3: CSVEEILNTEAFF; D: .; J: TRBJ1-1; size: few; V: TRBV29-1
DNA: TGTGCCTGGAGTGTACGGGGGACGGGCGAGCAGTACTTC; CDR3: CAWSVRGTGEQYF; D: .; J: TRBJ2-7; size: .; V: TRBV30
DNA: TGTGCCAGCAGCTTATCTGCGGGCGAAGAGACCCAGTACTTC; CDR3: CASSLSAGEETQYF; D: .; J: TRBJ2-5; size: many; V: TRBV7-2
DNA: TGTGCCAGCAGACAAGGGACAGGGAACTTCTTAGATACGCAGTATTTT; CDR3: CASRQGTGNFLDTQYF; D: TRBD1; J: TRBJ2-3; size: once; V: TRBV6-5
DNA: TGTGCCAGCAGCTTACTTGGCGCGGGAGCAGGCAATGAGCAGTTCTTC; CDR3: CASSLLGAGAGNEQFF; D: TRBD2; J: TRBJ2-1; size: .; V: TRBV7-2
DNA: TGTGCCAGCAGTCCCACGGGACTCACACCCACCTCCTACGAGCAGTACTTC; CDR3: CASSPTGLTPTSYEQYF; D: .; J: TRBJ2-7; size: medium-sized; V: TRBV27
DNA: TGTGCCATCAGCGGGACAGGGAAAGGTGCTTTCTTT; CDR3: CAISGTGKGAFF; D: TRBD1; J: TRBJ1-1; size: .; V: TRBV10-3
DNA: TGTGCCAGCATTAGGGACACTGAAGCTTTCTTT; CDR3: CASIRDTEAFF; D: .; J: TRBJ1-1; size: .; V: TRBV7-9
DNA: TGTGCCAGCAGCCAAGAGGTTACGGGAGGAACCGGGGAGCTGTTTTTT; CDR3: CASSQEVTGGTGELFF; D: TRBD2; J: TRBJ2-2; size: .; V: TRBV4-2
DNA: TGTGCCACCAGCAGAGAAAAGGCAGGGGAAAAGACCCAGTACTTC; CDR3: CATSREKAGEKTQYF; D: .; J: TRBJ2-5; size: .; V: TRBV15
DNA: TGCAGTGCTAGAGGGCCCCAAAAGAGGCGGGGTTACAATGAGCAGTTCTTC; CDR3: CSARGPQKRRGYNEQFF; D: .; J: TRBJ2-1; size: .; V: TRBV20-1
DNA: TGTGCCAGCAGTTTAAATGGGTTTGATGTCGGCTACACCTTC; CDR3: CASSLNGFDVGYTF; D: .; J: TRBJ1-2; size: many; V: TRBV27
DNA: TGCAGCGTTGAAGATACCGCCCGGACCCAGTACTTC; CDR3: CSVEDTARTQYF; D: .; J: TRBJ2-5; size: few; V: TRBV29-1
DNA: TGCAGTGCTAGAGACCCAAACAGGGGACCGAACACTGAAGCTTTCTTT; CDR3: CSARDPNRGPNTEAFF; D: TRBD1; J: TRBJ1-1; size: .; V: TRBV20-1
DNA: TGCAGCGTTGGCGCGGAGACCCAGTACTTC; CDR3: CSVGAETQYF; D: .; J: TRBJ2-5; size: many; V: TRBV29-1
DNA: TGCGCCAGCAGCGCCCACCCAGCAACCGGGGAGCTGTTTTTT; CDR3: CASSAHPATGELFF; D: .; J: TRBJ2-2; size: .; V: TRBV5-1
DNA: TGTGCCATCAAAGCCAACGTGGGAGGGGACACAGATACGCAGTATTTT; CDR3: CAIKANVGGDTDTQYF; D: TRBD2; J: TRBJ2-3; size: few; V: TRBV10-3
DNA: TGTGCCAGCAGCAAGGGGACACGCGAGACCCAGTACTTC; CDR3: CASSKGTRETQYF; D: .; J: TRBJ2-5; size: .; V: TRBV11-2
DNA: TGTGCCAGCAGCCAGTTGGACCGATACACCGGGGAGCTGTTTTTT; CDR3: CASSQLDRYTGELFF; D: .; J: TRBJ2-2; size: .; V: TRBV14
DNA: TGCAGTGCTCAGGGACTAGCGGGAGGCTACAATGAGCAGTTCTTC; CDR3: CSAQGLAGGYNEQFF; D: TRBD2; J: TRBJ2-1; size: few; V: TRBV20-1
DNA: TGTGCCACCCTAGGGAGGGCTAGCGCTTACAATGAGCAGTACTTC; CDR3: CATLGRASAYNEQYF; D: TRBD2; J: TRBJ2-7; size: .; V: TRBV10-3
DNA: TGTGCCAGCAGTTATGCAGGCAACTATGGCTACACCTTC; CDR3: CASSYAGNYGYTF; D: .; J: TRBJ1-2; size: many; V: TRBV6-5